Presented here are 28 T cell receptor beta chains from one specimen sequenced in a study of cytomegalovirus exposure and HLA in healthy donors. Some clones are missing from TCRdb's copy, which holds only in-frame ones; the method was immunoSEQ multiplex PCR. The sample yields fewer than 200,000 clones, about 85% seen once. The sequencing sample was made of PBMCs. These receptor sequences come from a man younger than 35 in good health and CMV-seropositive.

V is TRBV2 and J is TRBJ2-5, with 9 bases matching TRBD1. There are 16 residues in the CDR3. Per the germline V gene, CDR1 is SNHLY and CDR2 is FYNNEI. The J segment lost 5 bases and the V segment lost 5 bases, leaving 12 bases of the junction unmatched. CDR3 sequence reads: CASSFPGQGREETQYF. The CDR3 DNA reads as TGTGCCAGCAGTTTCCCGGGACAGGGTAGGGAGGAGACCCAGTACTTC.

The V gene is TRBV5-1, the J gene TRBJ2-3; possibly TRBD2 for D (6 bases). CDR3 length: 13 residues. Germline V gene sequence: CDR1 SGHRS, CDR2 YFSETQ. Trimming took 3 bases from V and 4 from J, leaving 9 bases between them. CDR3 DNA: TGCGCCAGCAGCTCCGGGACTCCAGATACGCAGTATTTT. As protein: CASSSGTPDTQYF.

This chain uses TRBV5-1 with TRBJ1-1; 8 bases align to TRBD1. CDR3 size: 16 residues. CDR1 is SGHRS, CDR2 YFSETQ, per germline. The V segment lost 1 base and the J segment 5 bases; nucleotides outside the gene matches: 10. The CDR3 protein is CASSLLAGGAETEAFF. The DNA for the CDR3 is TGCGCCAGCAGCTTGTTGGCAGGGGGCGCCGAAACTGAAGCTTTCTTT.

The rearrangement joins TRBV5-1 to TRBJ1-2; D is perhaps TRBD1 (5 bases). V lost 5 bases to trimming and J lost 5 bases, with 10 bases between them. CDR3 length: 12 residues. Per the germline V gene, CDR1 is SGHRS and CDR2 is YFSETQ. The CDR3 DNA reads as TGCGCCAGCAGTATCCAGGGATATGGCTACACCTTC. The encoded protein is CASSIQGYGYTF.

The CDR3 sequence: CASSYGSAGANVLTF. The CDR3 DNA sequence: TGTGCCAGCAGTTACGGGAGTGCTGGGGCCAACGTCCTGACTTTC. V usage is TRBV6-5 and J usage is TRBJ2-6; D is possibly TRBD2 (5 bases). The CDR3 is made up of 15 amino acids. V shed 2 bases and J shed 2 bases, with 7 bases lying between them. The germline CDR1 and CDR2 sequences are MNHEY and SVGAGI.

This clone showed up just once. The rearrangement joins TRBV11-2 to TRBJ2-3; 12 bases fit TRBD2. Looked up from germline, CDR1 is SGHAT and CDR2 is FQNNGV. This CDR3 contains 15 residues. The ends lost 8 bases at V and 6 bases at J; junction bases unmatched: 9. CDR3 amino acids: CASGPSGGVGDTQYF. The DNA for the CDR3 is TGTGCCAGCGGTCCTAGCGGGGGGGTCGGGGATACGCAGTATTTT.

V and J are TRBV7-9 and TRBJ2-4; TRBD1 matches 9 bases. Germline values: CDR1 SEHNR, CDR2 FQNEAQ (reference sequence). The CDR3 sequence is 15 residues long. Trimming at V came to 5 bases and at J to 5 bases, leaving 7 bases not matched to a gene. CDR3 residues: CASSPRGQGENIQYF. For the CDR3, the DNA is TGTGCCAGCAGCCCCCGGGGACAGGGTGAAAACATTCAGTACTTC.

The chain couples TRBV5-1 to TRBJ1-4, with 7 nucleotides matching TRBD1. The CDR3 spans 15 residues. CDR1 is SGHRS, CDR2 YFSETQ, per germline. J was trimmed by 8 bases and V by 0 bases; bases with no gene match: 7. This CDR3 is CASSLVRPQGEKLFF. The CDR3 DNA sequence: TGCGCCAGCAGCTTGGTCAGGCCACAGGGGGAAAAACTGTTTTTT.

The chain has TRBV9 and TRBJ2-3, with D perhaps matching TRBD2 (7 bases). Trimming shortened V by 3 bases and J by 4 bases, and 9 bases separated the two germline ends. Per the germline V gene, CDR1 is SGDLS and CDR2 is YYNGEE. The CDR3 is 13 amino acids. CDR3 loop: CASSGGGPDTQYF. The CDR3, as DNA: TGTGCCAGCAGCGGCGGGGGCCCAGATACGCAGTATTTT.

This chain connects TRBV7-9 to TRBJ2-3; D is perhaps TRBD1 (5 bases). The CDR3 covers 15 residues. Trimming cost V 4 bases and J 4 bases, with 15 bases left between them. CDR1 and CDR2 (germline): SEHNR, FQNEAQ (reference sequence). The CDR3 DNA follows: TGTGCCAGCAGCTCAACATCAGGGTGGGCAGATACGCAGTATTTT. Encoded protein: CASSSTSGWADTQYF.

The J gene is TRBJ2-7, the V gene TRBV4-1; the match to TRBD1 covers 7 bases. Germline V gives CDR1 MGHRA, CDR2 YSYEKL. The length of the CDR3 is 15 residues. The V gene end was trimmed by 4 bases and the J gene end by 3 bases; junction bases not matched to a gene: 9. The CDR3: CASSPSKGQLYEQYF. CDR3 in DNA: TGCGCCAGCAGCCCCTCAAAGGGACAGCTCTACGAGCAGTACTTC.

This chain joins TRBV6-4 and TRBJ1-2; TRBD1 matches 8 bases. The CDR3 covers 15 residues. Germline V gives CDR1 MRHNA, CDR2 SNTAGT. Trimming cost V 7 bases and J 5 bases; bases outside gene matches: 12. The CDR3 coding sequence is TGTGCCAGCAATCCGGGCAGGGGGCATCCATATGGCTACACCTTC. Translated: CASNPGRGHPYGYTF.

V and J are TRBV28 and TRBJ1-4; D is perhaps TRBD1 (6 bases). The germline V gene encodes CDR1 MDHEN and CDR2 SYDVKM. V dropped 7 bases and J dropped 3 bases, with 15 bases sitting between them. CDR3 length: 15 amino acids. CDR3 loop: CASTSGKGANEKLFF. The CDR3 DNA reads TGTGCCAGCACCTCGGGGAAGGGGGCTAATGAAAAACTGTTTTTT.

The J gene is TRBJ2-1, the V gene TRBV7-9; TRBD2 agrees at 10 bases. The length of the CDR3 is 17 residues. V shed 5 bases and J 3 bases; nucleotides not matched to a gene: 10. Germline CDR1 and CDR2: SEHNR and FQNEAQ (reference sequence). CDR3 region: CASSTTTGTSVYNEQFF. The CDR3 DNA is TGTGCCAGCAGCACGACTACCGGGACTAGCGTCTACAATGAGCAGTTCTTC.

The CDR3 sequence: CASSLWFRQGIIREQYF. The DNA for the CDR3 is TGTGCCAGCAGTTTGTGGTTCCGGCAGGGAATTATTCGGGAGCAGTACTTC. The chain combines TRBV27 with TRBJ2-7, with D maybe TRBD1 (5 bases). CDR1 is MNHEY, CDR2 SMNVEV, per germline (reference sequence). CDR3 length: 17 amino acids. Trimming removed 3 bases at V and 7 bases at J, with 25 bases between.

The chain links TRBV19 to TRBJ1-5, with D unclear. CDR3 size: 15 residues. Deletions cut 4 bases from V and 0 bases from J, with 10 bases between. The germline V gene has CDR1 LNHDA and CDR2 SQIVND (reference sequence). The CDR3 is CASSKSRDSNQPQHF. In DNA, the CDR3 is TGTGCCAGTAGTAAATCTCGAGATAGCAATCAGCCCCAGCATTTT.

The V gene is TRBV7-8, the J gene TRBJ2-1; D is possibly TRBD1 (6 bases). Germline V lookup: CDR1 SGHVS, CDR2 FQNEAQ. The CDR3 sequence is 17 residues long. The ends were cut back, 3 bases at V and 0 bases at J, with 15 bases in the middle. The chain's CDR3 is CASSFDYRASSYNEQFF. As DNA, the CDR3 is TGTGCCAGCAGCTTCGACTACAGGGCTTCCTCCTACAATGAGCAGTTCTTC.

The rearrangement joins TRBV4-1 to TRBJ1-5, with D hard to call. The CDR3 runs to 16 residues. CDR1 and CDR2 from the germline V gene are MGHRA and YSYEKL. V lost 1 base and J 0 bases, leaving 10 bases between the germline ends. CDR3 region: CASSQAGVGSNQPQHF. As DNA, the CDR3 is TGCGCCAGCAGCCAAGCGGGAGTTGGTAGCAATCAGCCCCAGCATTTT.

The J gene is TRBJ1-2, the V gene TRBV5-1; TRBD1 matches 9 bases. This CDR3 has 15 residues. Germline CDR1 and CDR2: SGHRS and YFSETQ. V lost 1 base and J lost 4; bases outside the gene matches: 5. CDR3 sequence (DNA): TGCGCCAGCAGCTTGAGCCCGGGACAGGGCTATGGCTACACCTTC. Protein: CASSLSPGQGYGYTF.

This clone was seen a single time. The chain recombines TRBV28 with TRBJ1-2; possible D gene TRBD1, 5 bases. In germline, CDR1 is MDHEN, CDR2 SYDVKM. V was cut by 3 bases and J by 7 bases, with 15 bases left in between. This CDR3 comprises 14 residues. The chain's CDR3 is CASSLSRGGGGYTF. In nucleotides, the CDR3 is TGTGCCAGCAGTTTGTCCCGGGGCGGGGGTGGCTACACCTTC.

The chain recombines TRBV28 with TRBJ2-3, with unresolved D. The V and J ends lost 5 bases and 6 bases respectively, with 24 bases between them. Looked up from germline, CDR1 is MDHEN and CDR2 is SYDVKM. The CDR3 is 17 amino acids. CDR3 nucleotide sequence: TGTGCCAGCAGTCCCCTTGCGGTTTTGAGAGATTCGGATACGCAGTATTTT. This encodes CASSPLAVLRDSDTQYF.

The genes are TRBV28 and TRBJ2-7; 9 positions agree with TRBD1. CDR1 and CDR2 (germline): MDHEN, SYDVKM. The CDR3 sequence is 18 residues long. The J segment lost 3 bases and the V segment lost 5 bases, leaving 17 bases of the junction unmatched. CDR3 DNA: TGTGCCAGCAGTCCAACCCGGGACAGGGAGTTACTCCTCTACGAGCAGTACTTC. It yields the protein CASSPTRDRELLLYEQYF.

This chain links TRBV28 with TRBJ2-1; TRBD2 might be the D (5 bases). V lost 5 bases and J lost 6, with 14 bases in between. The length of the CDR3 is 14 residues. CDR1 MDHEN and CDR2 SYDVKM come from the germline V gene. CDR3: CASSHSGDVNEQFF. The CDR3, as DNA: TGTGCCAGCAGTCACAGCGGAGATGTCAATGAGCAGTTCTTC.

This chain connects TRBV6-5 to TRBJ2-5, with 7 bases aligning to TRBD1. J lost 7 bases, V lost 1 base, and 0 bases had no gene match. The CDR3 contains 12 residues. Looked up from germline, CDR1 is MNHEY and CDR2 is SVGAGI. The CDR3 loop reads CASSYYRGTQYF. The CDR3 region has the DNA TGTGCCAGCAGTTACTACAGGGGGACCCAGTACTTC.

V gene TRBV9 combines with J gene TRBJ2-5; D is possibly TRBD1 (6 bases). CDR1 is SGDLS and CDR2 is YYNGEE in the germline V gene. V lost 0 bases and J lost 5, with 8 bases in between. The CDR3 length is 13 residues. The CDR3 sequence: CASSVAQGETQYF. The CDR3 DNA follows: TGTGCCAGCAGCGTAGCGCAGGGGGAGACCCAGTACTTC.

This clone was seen just once. The V call is TRBV27, the J call TRBJ1-5; 7 bases match TRBD1. Germline loops: CDR1 MNHEY, CDR2 SMNVEV (reference sequence). V was clipped by 5 bases and J by 0 bases; unmatched bases: 4. The CDR3 spans 15 residues. CDR3 DNA: TGTGCCAGCAGTCCGGGACAGTATAGCAATCAGCCCCAGCATTTT. It codes for CASSPGQYSNQPQHF.

V usage is TRBV5-1 and J usage is TRBJ1-6, with 9 bases identical to TRBD1. The CDR3 sequence is 14 residues long. The germline V gene has CDR1 SGHRS and CDR2 YFSETQ. V gave up 3 bases and J gave up 8 bases; unmatched junction bases: 3. CDR3 in DNA: TGCGCCAGCAGCTGGGACAGGGTGGATTCACCCCTCCACTTT. It encodes CASSWDRVDSPLHF.

The V call is TRBV10-3, the J call TRBJ2-5; 10 nucleotides match TRBD1. Germline loops: CDR1 ENHRY, CDR2 SYGVKD. CDR3 length equals 15 residues. V lost 4 bases and J lost 1; bases outside the gene matches: 3. The CDR3: CAISGDRGIQETQYF. The CDR3 DNA follows: TGTGCCATCAGTGGGGACAGGGGTATCCAAGAGACCCAGTACTTC.